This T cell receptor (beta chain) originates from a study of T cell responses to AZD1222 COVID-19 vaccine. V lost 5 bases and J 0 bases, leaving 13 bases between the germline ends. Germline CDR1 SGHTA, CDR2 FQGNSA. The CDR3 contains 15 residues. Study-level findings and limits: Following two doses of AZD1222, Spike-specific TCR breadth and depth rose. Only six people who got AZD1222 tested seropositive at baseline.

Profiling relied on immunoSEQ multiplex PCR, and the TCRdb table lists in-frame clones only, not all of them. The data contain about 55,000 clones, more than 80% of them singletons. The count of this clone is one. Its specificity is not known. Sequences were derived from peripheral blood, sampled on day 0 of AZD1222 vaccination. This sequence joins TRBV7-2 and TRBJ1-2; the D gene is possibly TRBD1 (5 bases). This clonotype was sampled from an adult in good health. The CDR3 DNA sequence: TGTGCCAGCAGCCCCGTCGGGGGGTCTAACTATGGCTACACCTTC. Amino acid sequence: CASSPVGGSNYGYTF.